This paragraph reports one T cell receptor (beta chain). Its antigen is not identified. V lost 3 bases, J lost 4 bases, and 12 bases lay in between. The CDR3 has 14 residues. Germline V CDR1 and CDR2: SGHNT, YYREEE (reference sequence). The repertoire was sequenced with immunoSEQ multiplex PCR; TCRdb's copy has only in-frame clones and lacks some. This table has tens of thousands of clones, around 86% appearing once. This entry comes from a study of OX40 agonist ivuxolimab in advanced cancers. The overall study: All patients had ivuxolimab intravenously every 2 weeks at 0.01 to 10 mg/kg. Overall study results and limits: Compared with others, partial responders at 0.1-3.0 mg/kg displayed clonal expansion among the lowest. CD4+ and CD8+ blood T cells expanded clonally by week 6 at 0.1 to 3.0 mg/kg.

Autoimmune disease history or systemic immunosuppression barred patients. This TCR came from an adult with an advanced solid tumor such as melanoma, head and neck, liver or kidney cancer. Specimen: CD4+ or CD8+ T cells sorted from blood, collected in a trial of the OX40 agonist ivuxolimab. The chain links TRBV5-4 to TRBJ2-3; possibly TRBD2 for D (5 bases). Here the CDR3 DNA reads TGTGCCAGCAGCTCTGACGGGAACCCAGATACGCAGTATTTT. Translating gives CASSSDGNPDTQYF.